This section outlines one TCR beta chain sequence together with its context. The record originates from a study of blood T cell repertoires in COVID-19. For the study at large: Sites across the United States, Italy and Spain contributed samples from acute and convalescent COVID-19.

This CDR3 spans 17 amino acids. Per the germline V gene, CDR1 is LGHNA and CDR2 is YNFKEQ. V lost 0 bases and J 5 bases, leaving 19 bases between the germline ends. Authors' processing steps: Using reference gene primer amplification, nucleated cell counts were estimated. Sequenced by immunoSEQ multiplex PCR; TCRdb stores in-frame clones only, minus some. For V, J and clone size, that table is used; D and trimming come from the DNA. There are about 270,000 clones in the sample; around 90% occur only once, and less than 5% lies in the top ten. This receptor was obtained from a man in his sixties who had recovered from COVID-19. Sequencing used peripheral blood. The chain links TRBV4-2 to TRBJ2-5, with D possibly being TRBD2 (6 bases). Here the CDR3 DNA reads TGTGCCAGCAGCCAAGAAGGGACTGGGGGTAGGCGGGAGACCCAGTACTTC. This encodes CASSQEGTGGRRETQYF.